This passage covers 30 T cell receptor beta chains from one sample sequenced in a study of response to subunit inactivated influenza vaccine. TCRdb ran MiXCR on the RT-PCR reads and lists one entry per CDR3 protein. The repertoire holds 560,000 or so distinct CDR3 sequences, with approximately 7.6% as singletons. The sample in question was PBMCs from blood, obtained roughly 24 months after vaccination. The receptors originated from a man in his fifties or sixties who received an inactivated influenza vaccine.

The rearrangement uses TRBV15 and TRBJ2-3; 16 bases are a match to TRBD2. The CDR3 consists of 16 residues. V shed 3 bases, J shed 6 bases, and the junction held 3 bases outside the gene matches. Germline V CDR1 and CDR2: LNHNV, YYDKDF (reference sequence). CDR3 residues: CATSRGLAGGTDTQYF. In DNA, the CDR3 is TGTGCCACCAGCAGGGGACTAGCGGGAGGGACGGATACGCAGTATTTT.

This chain joins TRBV7-2 and TRBJ2-2; 9 bases line up with TRBD2. Germline CDR1 is SGHTA and CDR2 is FQGNSA. This CDR3 has 16 amino acids. The junction had 10 bases not matched to a gene; V was cut back by 4 bases and J by 7 bases. The CDR3 region is CASSYSPGLAIGELFF. The DNA for the CDR3 is TGTGCCAGCAGCTACTCCCCGGGACTAGCTATCGGGGAGCTGTTTTTT. The whole variable domain, filled in from reference TRBV7-2 and TRBJ2-2, reads GAGVSQSPSNKVTEKGKDVELRCDPISGHTALYWYRQSLGQGLEFLIYFQGNSAPDKSGLPSDRFSAERTGGSVSTLTIQRTQQEDSAVYLCASSYSPGLAIGELFFGEGSRLTVL.

The sample holds many counts of this clonotype. In DNA, the CDR3 is TGTGCCATCAGGCCACGGGACAGTTCCTCTGGAAACACCATATATTTT. Translated, it gives CAIRPRDSSSGNTIYF. The chain carries TRBV10-3 and TRBJ1-3; 7 bases match TRBD1. The ends lost 6 bases at V and 0 bases at J; junction bases unmatched: 8. Germline V gene lookup returns CDR1 ENHRY and CDR2 SYGVKD. There are 16 residues in the CDR3.

The chain joins TRBV3-1 to TRBJ2-5; possibly TRBD1 for D (6 bases). CDR3 length equals 14 residues. CDR1 and CDR2 (germline): LGHDT, YNNKEL (reference sequence). V dropped 4 bases and J dropped 6 bases, with 15 bases sitting between them. CDR3 in DNA: TGTGCCAGCAGCCGCCAGGGGTTCTATCAGACCCAGTACTTC. It yields the protein CASSRQGFYQTQYF.

This clonotype was counted at least ten times. The gene calls are TRBV3-1 and TRBJ2-3; no clear D. CDR3 size: 14 residues. V gave up 0 bases and J gave up 6 bases, with 10 bases separating them. The germline gives CDR1 LGHDT, CDR2 YNNKEL (reference sequence). CDR3 region: CASSQDSPWDTQYF. The DNA of the CDR3 is TGTGCCAGCAGCCAAGATTCCCCCTGGGATACGCAGTATTTT.

This clonotype was counted at least ten times. The J gene is TRBJ2-3, the V gene TRBV11-2; 8 bases line up with TRBD2. The trim removed 3 bases at V and 1 base at J, leaving 6 bases unmatched. The germline gives CDR1 SGHAT, CDR2 FQNNGV. CDR3 length: 16 amino acids. The CDR3: CASSFSTGLGTDTQYF. DNA of the CDR3: TGTGCCAGCAGCTTCTCCACGGGACTAGGCACAGATACGCAGTATTTT. The full variable domain, its missing parts supplied by reference TRBV11-2 and TRBJ2-3, is EAGVAQSPRYKIIEKRQSVAFWCNPISGHATLYWYQQILGQGPKLLIQFQNNGVVDDSQLPKDRFSAERLKGVDSTLKIQPAKLEDSAVYLCASSFSTGLGTDTQYFGPGTRLTVL.

The table lists this clonotype with a few counts. CDR3 nucleotides: TGCGCCAGCAGCCCGGGGGTCCAAACAGGTCCCGGGGAGCTGTTTTTT. This translates into CASSPGVQTGPGELFF. This chain joins TRBV5-1 and TRBJ2-2; maybe TRBD2 (6 bases). The CDR3 consists of 16 residues. Per germline, CDR1 SGHRS and CDR2 YFSETQ. Trimming left V 4 bases short and J 6 bases short, with 19 bases between.

This clonotype was counted only a few times. The chain has TRBV7-2 and TRBJ1-5; a possible D gene is TRBD1 (6 bases). Germline loops: CDR1 SGHTA, CDR2 FQGNSA. The V and J ends lost 2 bases and 4 bases respectively, with 9 bases between them. The CDR3 totals 14 residues. The CDR3 nucleotides read TGTGCCAGCAGCTTACACCAGGGGAATCAGCCCCAGCATTTT. Translated: CASSLHQGNQPQHF.

The table lists this clonotype with a few counts. The chain carries TRBV7-6 and TRBJ2-7, with 7 bases matching TRBD2. From germline, CDR1 is SGHVS and CDR2 FNYEAQ. Trimming at V came to 5 bases and at J to 2 bases, leaving 6 bases not matched to a gene. The CDR3 loop spans 14 amino acids. Here the CDR3 DNA reads TGTGCCAGCAGCACGACCGGGACTACCTACGAGCAGTACTTC. Translating it yields CASSTTGTTYEQYF.

This clonotype has at least ten counts. The chain couples TRBV5-1 to TRBJ2-2; 7 positions agree with TRBD1. The CDR3 loop spans 15 amino acids. The germline V gene encodes CDR1 SGHRS and CDR2 YFSETQ. The trim removed 3 bases at V and 4 bases at J, leaving 6 bases unmatched. The CDR3 nucleotides are TGCGCCAGCAGCTGGGACAGTTCGGGCACCGGGGAGCTGTTTTTT. It specifies CASSWDSSGTGELFF.

Ten or more counts support this clonotype. The rearrangement uses TRBV6-5 and TRBJ2-3, with 9 bases matching TRBD2. The CDR3 contains 16 residues. V lost 4 bases and J lost 2; bases outside the gene matches: 7. Germline V lookup: CDR1 MNHEY, CDR2 SVGAGI. The CDR3 sequence: CASSSTGLAHTDTQYF. DNA for the CDR3: TGTGCCAGCAGTTCGACAGGACTAGCGCACACAGATACGCAGTATTTT.

This chain links TRBV2 with TRBJ1-2; D uncertain. The CDR3 length is 12 residues. V dropped 1 base and J dropped 8 bases, with 8 bases sitting between them. Germline CDR1 is SNHLY and CDR2 is FYNNEI. The CDR3 nucleotides are TGTGCCAGCAGTGAAGATTACGCCGGCTACACCTTC. As protein: CASSEDYAGYTF.

This clonotype occurred a few times. This chain links TRBV5-1 with TRBJ2-1, with D perhaps matching TRBD1 or TRBD2 (5 bases each). The CDR3 covers 16 residues. Deletions cut 0 bases from V and 4 bases from J, with 14 bases between. Germline values: CDR1 SGHRS, CDR2 YFSETQ. The CDR3 DNA follows: TGCGCCAGCAGCTTGGCCGGGGCTCTTTCGTACAATGAGCAGTTCTTC. This sequence encodes CASSLAGALSYNEQFF.

This clonotype was seen many times. The V and J genes are TRBV25-1 and TRBJ1-4; D is uncertain. V shed 3 bases and J shed 13 bases, with 9 bases lying between them. This CDR3 has 11 residues. Per the germline V gene, CDR1 is MGHDK and CDR2 is SYGVNS. CDR3 protein: CASSDRDRLFF. The CDR3 region has the DNA TGTGCCAGCAGTGACCGGGATAGACTGTTTTTT.

This clonotype was found many times. CDR3 protein: CASSQVRLRGIYNEQFF. The CDR3, as DNA: TGCGCCAGCAGCCAAGTCCGGTTGCGGGGGATTTACAATGAGCAGTTCTTC. The chain joins TRBV4-1 to TRBJ2-1, with 7 bases fitting TRBD2. The junction had 10 bases not matched to a gene; V was cut back by 1 base and J by 4 bases. Germline lookup yields CDR1 MGHRA and CDR2 YSYEKL. The CDR3 contains 17 residues.

This clonotype occurred many times. The V call is TRBV5-1, the J call TRBJ1-5, with D possibly being TRBD1 (6 bases). The ends were cut back, 1 base at V and 1 base at J, with 9 bases in the middle. This CDR3 region has 15 residues. Germline V lookup: CDR1 SGHRS, CDR2 YFSETQ. CDR3 coding DNA: TGCGCCAGCAGCTTGAATACAGGGAGCAATCAGCCCCAGCATTTT. Translation gives CASSLNTGSNQPQHF.

This rearrangement joins TRBV25-1 to TRBJ2-2; 10 nucleotides agree with TRBD1. The ends lost 5 bases at V and 6 bases at J; junction bases unmatched: 12. In germline, CDR1 is MGHDK, CDR2 SYGVNS. This CDR3 is built from 17 residues. The CDR3 nucleotides are TGTGCCAGCAGTCATTCGTGGGACAGGGGTTTCGCCGGGGAGCTGTTTTTT. Translated: CASSHSWDRGFAGELFF.

The chain joins TRBV14 to TRBJ2-1, with 8 nucleotides matching TRBD2. Germline V gene lookup returns CDR1 SGHDN and CDR2 FVKESK. The CDR3 has 15 residues. V was clipped by 4 bases and J by 4 bases; unmatched bases: 6. CDR3 protein: CASSPPGGGYNEQFF. The CDR3 DNA reads TGTGCCAGCAGCCCGCCGGGGGGGGGTTACAATGAGCAGTTCTTC.

This clonotype was detected a few times. The chain links TRBV2 to TRBJ1-5; the match to TRBD1 covers 9 bases. Germline V gives CDR1 SNHLY, CDR2 FYNNEI. The V and J ends lost 8 bases and 4 bases, in that order; junction bases with no gene match: 6. This CDR3 has 14 residues. The CDR3 here is CASGAGTGNQPQHF. DNA of the CDR3: TGTGCCAGCGGAGCCGGGACAGGGAATCAGCCCCAGCATTTT.

This chain uses TRBV6-1 with TRBJ2-3, with D unresolved. With 5 bases removed from V and 5 bases from J, the gap between germline ends came to 8 bases. The germline V gene encodes CDR1 MNHNS and CDR2 SASEGT. The CDR3 runs to 12 residues. CDR3 region: CASSQPRDTQYF. The CDR3 DNA follows: TGTGCCAGCAGTCAGCCCAGAGATACGCAGTATTTT.

This clonotype has at least ten counts. J is TRBJ2-6 and V is TRBV3-1; D remains ambiguous. The CDR3 totals 15 residues. V lost 4 bases and J lost 0, with 7 bases in between. The germline CDR1 and CDR2 sequences are LGHDT and YNNKEL (reference sequence). The CDR3 is CASSLWSSGANVLTF. In DNA form, the CDR3 reads TGTGCCAGCAGCCTTTGGAGCTCTGGGGCCAACGTCCTGACTTTC.

This clonotype was seen a few times. The chain uses TRBV29-1 and TRBJ2-3; perhaps D is TRBD1 or TRBD2 (7 bases each). Germline CDR1 and CDR2: SQVTM and ANQGSEA. The V and J ends lost 6 bases and 3 bases respectively, with 10 bases between them. This CDR3 has 12 residues. The CDR3 loop is CSVRGGTDTQYF. The CDR3 nucleotides read TGCAGCGTCAGGGGGGGTACAGATACGCAGTATTTT.

The chain employs TRBV5-1 and TRBJ2-3, with TRBD2 matching 12 bases. The trim removed 10 bases at V and 5 bases at J, leaving 26 bases unmatched. This CDR3 has 20 residues. The germline V gene has CDR1 SGHRS and CDR2 YFSETQ. This CDR3 is CACQMTSGGPGKGRVDTQYF. The CDR3 DNA sequence: TGCGCCTGCCAGATGACTAGCGGGGGACCAGGGAAGGGACGAGTAGATACGCAGTATTTT.

This clonotype was picked up a small number of times. The chain has TRBV20-1 and TRBJ1-3, with 7 bases identical to TRBD1. Per the germline V gene, CDR1 is DFQATT and CDR2 is SNEGSKA (reference sequence). CDR3 length equals 13 residues. Trimming cost V 2 bases and J 5 bases; bases outside gene matches: 3. In nucleotides, the CDR3 is TGCAGTGCTAGACGGGACAGACGAAACACCATATATTTT. Amino acid sequence: CSARRDRRNTIYF.

The rearrangement uses TRBV29-1 and TRBJ2-3; D gene unclear. The CDR3 totals 14 residues. Per germline, CDR1 SQVTM and CDR2 ANQGSEA. The V and J ends lost 7 bases and 6 bases respectively, with 20 bases between them. The DNA of the CDR3 is TGCAGCGCCGCAACCGGGTCTCGAACGGATACGCAGTATTTT. Protein sequence: CSAATGSRTDTQYF.

This clonotype was counted ten times or more. The chain uses TRBV27 and TRBJ1-6; D remains unclear. The CDR3 is made up of 13 amino acids. The germline V and J ends were trimmed by 4 bases and 9 bases, with 10 bases remaining between them. Per the germline V gene, CDR1 is MNHEY and CDR2 is SMNVEV (reference sequence). The CDR3 DNA sequence: TGTGCCAGCAGTTATGTATCGCTTTCACCCCTCCACTTT. Translated, it gives CASSYVSLSPLHF.

This clonotype came up a few times. The rearrangement links TRBV5-1 to TRBJ1-1, with 12 positions matching TRBD1. The CDR3 has 17 amino acids. Looked up from germline, CDR1 is SGHRS and CDR2 is YFSETQ. After removal of 4 bases from V and 1 base from J, the junction contained 8 bases not matched to a gene. The CDR3 protein is CASSAGQGANQNTEAFF. The CDR3 bases are TGCGCCAGCAGCGCGGGACAGGGGGCGAATCAGAACACTGAAGCTTTCTTT.

In this sample, this clonotype turned up many times. The V call is TRBV5-6, the J call TRBJ2-1; D ambiguous. CDR3 length: 11 residues. The V end was cut by 4 bases, the J end by 5 bases, with 4 bases between. Germline CDR1 SGHDT, CDR2 YYEEEE. Written as DNA, the CDR3 is TGTGCCAGCAGCGTCCACAATGAGCAGTTCTTC. Its translation: CASSVHNEQFF. Based on the CDR3 plus reference TRBV5-6 and TRBJ2-1, the full variable domain is DAGVTQSPTHLIKTRGQQVTLRCSPKSGHDTVSWYQQALGQGPQFIFQYYEEEERQRGNFPDRFSGHQFPNYSSELNVNALLLGDSALYLCASSVHNEQFFGPGTRLTVL.

This clonotype was detected a few times. The chain carries TRBV20-1 and TRBJ2-7; TRBD1 is a possible D gene (6 bases). Trimming shortened V by 7 bases and J by 3 bases, and 16 bases separated the two germline ends. Germline V lookup: CDR1 DFQATT, CDR2 SNEGSKA (reference sequence). The CDR3 is 13 residues long. The CDR3 region has the DNA TGCAGTGTCCCCACGACAGGATTCTACGAGCAGTACTTC. This translates into CSVPTTGFYEQYF.

The sample holds a few counts of this clonotype. The chain recombines TRBV7-9 with TRBJ2-3; a weak D match, TRBD2 (5 bases). Trimming took 2 bases from V and 4 from J, leaving 10 bases between them. Germline V lookup: CDR1 SEHNR, CDR2 FQNEAQ (reference sequence). The CDR3 sequence is 14 residues long. The CDR3 DNA reads as TGTGCCAGCAGCTTAAGTATCGGGGCAGATACGCAGTATTTT. The encoded protein is CASSLSIGADTQYF.